The clone carrying this T cell receptor beta chain was seen only a few times. This sample was taken from a study of shared clonotypes between healthy human individuals. The CDR3 is 14 residues long. Germline V gene lookup returns CDR1 SEHNR and CDR2 FQNEAQ (reference sequence). Between the trimmed V and J ends, which lost 5 bases and 5 bases, there was a span of 15 bases. TCRdb's table, derived via immunoSEQ multiplex PCR, lists solely in-frame clones and lacks some. The sample yields about 1.1 million clones, roughly 80% seen once. The rearrangement uses TRBV7-9 and TRBJ2-5; TRBD1 is a possible D gene (6 bases). This TCR came from a man between 18 and 35 years old in good health. Some clones in this sample may be carry-over from other donors' samples. The sample was memory CD4+ T cells from PBMCs. Subset in this sample: CD45RA-negative fraction. CDR3 DNA sequence: TGTGCCAGCAGCGCACAGGGATGGGAGGAGACCCAGTACTTC. Translation: CASSAQGWEETQYF.